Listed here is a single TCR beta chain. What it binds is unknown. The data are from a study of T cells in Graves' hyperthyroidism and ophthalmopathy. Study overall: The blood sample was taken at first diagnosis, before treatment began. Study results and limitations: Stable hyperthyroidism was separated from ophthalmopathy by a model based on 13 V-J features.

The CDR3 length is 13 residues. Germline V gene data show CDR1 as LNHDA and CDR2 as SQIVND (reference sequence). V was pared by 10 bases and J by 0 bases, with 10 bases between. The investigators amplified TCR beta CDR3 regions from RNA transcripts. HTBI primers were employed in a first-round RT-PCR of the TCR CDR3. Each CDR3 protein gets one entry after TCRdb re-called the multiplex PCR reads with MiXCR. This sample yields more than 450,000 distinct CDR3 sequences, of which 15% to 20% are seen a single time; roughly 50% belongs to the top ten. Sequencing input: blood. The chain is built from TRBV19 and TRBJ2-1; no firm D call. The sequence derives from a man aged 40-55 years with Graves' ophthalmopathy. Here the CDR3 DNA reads TGTGCCACAGTACAGAGCTCCTACAATGAGCAGTTCTTC. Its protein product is CATVQSSYNEQFF.